Each of the 29 T cell receptor beta chains below was sequenced from the same sample in a study of blood T cell repertoires in COVID-19 (dated by TCRdb to 2020 to 2021). Library creation used the immunoSEQ multiplex PCR assay. Entries here come from immuneACCESS through TCRdb and include only in-frame sequences with V and J called. Some clones fail to appear in such tables; in the studies checked, an unresolved V gene covers under half of the shortfall, and the cause of the remainder is unknown. Present in this sample are over 200,000 clones, approximately 90% of which were seen just once. Clones ranked in the top ten supply roughly 8.3% of the sample. Sequenced material: PBMCs or T cells enriched from blood (not recorded which). These receptor sequences come from a man between 40 and 49 years old who had recovered from COVID-19.

In its sample, this clone was seen a few times. The genes are TRBV15 and TRBJ1-4; the D gene is possibly TRBD1 (5 bases). CDR1 and CDR2 from the germline V gene are LNHNV and YYDKDF (reference sequence). Trimming took 0 bases from V and 8 from J, leaving 13 bases between them. There are 15 residues in the CDR3. In nucleotides, the CDR3 is TGTGCCACCAGCAGAGAGGGGGGAAGCGGCGAAAAACTGTTTTTT. As protein: CATSREGGSGEKLFF.

The chain is built from TRBV19 and TRBJ1-5, with a tentative D call TRBD1 (6 bases). The CDR3 extends over 17 amino acids. The V and J ends lost 0 bases and 5 bases respectively, with 17 bases between them. Germline CDR1 and CDR2: LNHDA and SQIVND (reference sequence). In DNA, the CDR3 is TGTGCCAGTAGTATAGATCTCGGGGCAGGGGTTTATCAGCCCCAGCATTTT. Protein: CASSIDLGAGVYQPQHF.

This clone was recorded a few times. The gene calls are TRBV10-3 and TRBJ2-3, with D hard to call. V gave up 6 bases and J gave up 2 bases, with 15 bases separating them. The V gene's germline CDR1 is ENHRY and CDR2 SYGVKD. The CDR3 covers 15 residues. This chain's CDR3 is CAISPSARNTDTQYF. The CDR3, as DNA: TGTGCCATCAGCCCCTCGGCTAGAAACACAGATACGCAGTATTTT.

This clone appeared once. Germline and junction disagree at one end, which may indicate a read error. The chain has TRBV29-1 and TRBJ2-1, with D perhaps matching TRBD2 (5 bases). CDR3 length equals 13 residues. Germline V gene sequence: CDR1 SQVTM, CDR2 ANQGSEA. The chain's CDR3 is CSVGLASSNEQFF. CDR3 DNA sequence: TGCAGCGTTGGGCTAGCATCCTCCAATGAGCAGTTCTTC.

The rearrangement uses TRBV12-3 or TRBV12-4 and TRBJ2-7; 8 bases are shared with TRBD1. This CDR3 has 13 residues. V was clipped by 6 bases and J by 3 bases; unmatched bases: 4. In nucleotides, the CDR3 is TGTGCCAGCAGAAGGACAGGGCTCTACGAGCAGTACTTC. Translated, it gives CASRRTGLYEQYF.

J is TRBJ1-4 and V is TRBV6-5, with 9 nucleotides matching TRBD1. J lost 10 bases, V lost 6 bases, and 9 bases had no gene match. The V gene's germline CDR1 is MNHEY and CDR2 SVGAGI. The CDR3 sequence is 14 residues long. CDR3 loop: CASRDSGQGRKLFF. The DNA of the CDR3 is TGTGCCAGCAGGGACTCGGGACAGGGAAGAAAACTGTTTTTT.

This rearrangement joins TRBV10-2 to TRBJ1-2; perhaps TRBD1 as D (5 bases). The V end lost 3 bases, the J end lost 8 bases, and 22 bases lay between the germline ends. Germline V gene lookup returns CDR1 WSHSY and CDR2 SAAADI. The length of the CDR3 is 16 residues. The CDR3 loop reads CASSDHYRQSLGGYTF. DNA of the CDR3: TGCGCCAGCAGTGACCACTACCGACAGTCCCTAGGCGGCTACACCTTC.

The chain uses TRBV5-1 and TRBJ1-4; 8 bases map to TRBD1. V lost 4 bases to trimming and J lost 6 bases; unmatched junction nucleotides: 2. The length of the CDR3 is 13 residues. Per germline, CDR1 SGHRS and CDR2 YFSETQ. The CDR3 is CASSRGQDEKLFF. The CDR3 DNA sequence: TGCGCCAGCAGCAGGGGACAGGATGAAAAACTGTTTTTT. The entire variable domain, with the rest obtained from reference TRBV5-1 and TRBJ1-4, is as follows: KAGVTQTPRYLIKTRGQQVTLSCSPISGHRSVSWYQQTPGQGLQFLFEYFSETQRNKGNFPGRFSGRQFSNSRSEMNVSTLELGDSALYLCASSRGQDEKLFFGSGTQLSVL.

V usage is TRBV10-3 and J usage is TRBJ2-2; TRBD2 agrees at 8 bases. The CDR3 has 18 residues. Germline lookup yields CDR1 ENHRY and CDR2 SYGVKD. J was trimmed by 6 bases and V by 3 bases; bases with no gene match: 15. CDR3 bases: TGTGCCATCAGTGACGACGGGAGGGCCTATTTTAACCCCGGGGAGCTGTTTTTT. It yields the protein CAISDDGRAYFNPGELFF.

The V call is TRBV9, the J call TRBJ2-3, with TRBD1 as a possible D gene (5 bases). The CDR3 has 14 residues. The V gene lost 2 bases and the J gene lost 2 bases, with 9 bases spanning the gap. Germline-derived CDR1 and CDR2 are SGDLS and YYNGEE. As DNA, the CDR3 is TGTGCCAGCAGCGTTCAGGGAACCACAGATACGCAGTATTTT. It is translated as CASSVQGTTDTQYF.

V and J are TRBV18 and TRBJ2-2; D is ambiguous. Germline V gene lookup returns CDR1 KGHSH and CDR2 LQKENI. V lost 2 bases to trimming and J lost 6 bases, with 10 bases between them. CDR3 length: 14 amino acids. The CDR3 nucleotides read TGTGCCAGCTCACCAATTCAGGAATCCGGGGAGCTGTTTTTT. Amino acid sequence: CASSPIQESGELFF.

The J gene is TRBJ1-5, the V gene TRBV15; 9 nucleotides match TRBD1. The V segment lost 1 base and the J segment 4 bases; nucleotides outside the gene matches: 2. Germline V gene lookup returns CDR1 LNHNV and CDR2 YYDKDF (reference sequence). The CDR3 extends over 15 amino acids. As DNA, the CDR3 is TGTGCCACCAGCAGAGGGACAGGGGTTAATCAGCCCCAGCATTTT. Amino acids: CATSRGTGVNQPQHF.

The table lists this clone with a few counts. This chain connects TRBV19 to TRBJ1-1; 8 positions match TRBD1. This CDR3 has 17 residues. V trimming: 7 bases; J trimming: 3 bases; junction bases outside the gene matches: 16. Germline lookup yields CDR1 LNHDA and CDR2 SQIVND (reference sequence). CDR3 DNA sequence: TGTGCCAGTATGCATGACCGGGGGACAGGAATTTACACTGAAGCTTTCTTT. This translates into CASMHDRGTGIYTEAFF.

This clone was seen more than once but under ten times. This chain connects TRBV7-9 to TRBJ1-5, with D uncertain. The CDR3 runs 13 residues. The ends were cut back, 4 bases at V and 4 bases at J, with 8 bases in the middle. Germline-derived CDR1 and CDR2 are SEHNR and FQNEAQ (reference sequence). This CDR3 is CASSSTENQPQHF. Here the CDR3 DNA reads TGTGCCAGCAGCTCCACAGAGAATCAGCCCCAGCATTTT.

For the CDR3, the DNA is TGCGCCAGCAGCTTATACTGGGGGCACACCGGGGAGCTGTTTTTT. Translated, it gives CASSLYWGHTGELFF. The rearrangement uses TRBV5-1 and TRBJ2-2, with D perhaps matching TRBD1 (6 bases). V lost 2 bases, J lost 3 bases, and 11 bases lay in between. The germline V gene encodes CDR1 SGHRS and CDR2 YFSETQ. The CDR3 sequence is 15 residues long.

This clone was detected once. V usage is TRBV5-4 and J usage is TRBJ2-5; 9 bases are shared with TRBD2. J lost 7 bases, V lost 3 bases, and 10 bases had no gene match. Germline V gene lookup returns CDR1 SGHNT and CDR2 YYREEE (reference sequence). This CDR3 spans 15 amino acids. DNA of the CDR3: TGTGCCAGCAGCTCCTTAGCGGGAGAGGGAGGGACCCAGTACTTC. Translating it yields CASSSLAGEGGTQYF.

The CDR3 region is CASNLIIAKNIQYF. The CDR3 DNA follows: TGTGCCAGCAACCTAATTATAGCCAAAAACATTCAGTACTTC. This sequence joins TRBV6-5 and TRBJ2-4; D not certain. The CDR3 totals 14 residues. V gave up 7 bases and J gave up 0 bases, with 10 bases separating them. Germline V CDR1 and CDR2: MNHEY, SVGAGI.

The gene calls are TRBV12-1 and TRBJ2-7; TRBD2, as called in the table, went unchecked against the DNA. TRBV12-1 is termed a pseudogene. The CDR3 loop spans 17 amino acids. CDR3 region: CASSFISGSSPAYEQYF. CDR3 nucleotides: TGTGCCAGCAGCTTTATAAGCGGGAGCTCCCCCGCCTACGAGCAGTACTTC.

This chain uses TRBV27 with TRBJ1-5; D unresolved. This CDR3 has 16 residues. CDR1 is MNHEY, CDR2 SMNVEV, per germline (reference sequence). The V end was cut by 5 bases, the J end by 0 bases, with 14 bases between. CDR3 amino acids: CASSPLGIYSNQPQHF. The CDR3 coding sequence is TGTGCCAGCAGTCCCCTGGGCATTTATAGCAATCAGCCCCAGCATTTT.

The V and J genes are TRBV6-2 or TRBV6-3 and TRBJ2-1; TRBD2 matches 12 bases. The CDR3 is made up of 19 amino acids. CDR1 MNHEY and CDR2 SVGEGT come from the germline V gene. V lost 4 bases and J lost 0; bases outside the gene matches: 10. The CDR3 DNA follows: TGTGCCAGCAGTTTTCCGGGACTAGCGGGTCCCTTCTCCTACAATGAGCAGTTCTTC. Protein product: CASSFPGLAGPFSYNEQFF.

The chain has TRBV30 and TRBJ1-5; D not certain. The CDR3 runs to 13 residues. Germline CDR1 and CDR2: GTSNPN and SVGIG (reference sequence). The germline V and J ends were trimmed by 3 bases and 0 bases, with 6 bases remaining between them. The CDR3 DNA reads TGTGCCTGGAGGGCAGATAGCAATCAGCCCCAGCATTTT. Translated, it gives CAWRADSNQPQHF.

V gene TRBV18 combines with J gene TRBJ1-4; tentative D call: TRBD1 (5 bases). The CDR3 contains 14 residues. Trimming cost V 3 bases and J 6 bases, with 11 bases left between them. Germline values: CDR1 KGHSH, CDR2 LQKENI. The CDR3 DNA is TGTGCCAGCTCACCCAGGGTTGCGGATGAAAAACTGTTTTTT. This encodes CASSPRVADEKLFF.

This rearrangement joins TRBV7-2 to TRBJ1-2; D remains unclear. Trimming cost V 6 bases and J 1 base, with 18 bases left between them. The CDR3 runs 16 residues. Germline-derived CDR1 and CDR2 are SGHTA and FQGNSA. The CDR3 here is CASRTGGLPLNYGYTF. CDR3 DNA: TGTGCCAGCAGAACCGGTGGACTGCCCCTTAACTATGGCTACACCTTC.

V and J are TRBV4-2 and TRBJ2-7; tentatively, D is TRBD2 (7 bases). From germline, CDR1 is LGHNA and CDR2 YNFKEQ. This CDR3 has 15 amino acids. The V end was cut by 5 bases, the J end by 2 bases, with 16 bases between. Written as DNA, the CDR3 is TGTGCCAGCAGCTATGCGACGGGGGGCACCTACGAGCAGTACTTC. This sequence encodes CASSYATGGTYEQYF.

The rearrangement uses TRBV5-6 and TRBJ2-2; 7 positions agree with TRBD2. The germline gives CDR1 SGHDT, CDR2 YYEEEE. Losses at the gene ends were 0 bases for V and 11 bases for J; bases not matched to a gene: 7. The CDR3 consists of 14 residues. This chain's CDR3 is CASSLEASGVELFF. The CDR3 nucleotides are TGTGCCAGCAGCTTGGAGGCTAGCGGAGTAGAGCTGTTTTTT.

The rearrangement uses TRBV2 and TRBJ2-3, with D tentatively TRBD2 (6 bases). Germline V gene lookup returns CDR1 SNHLY and CDR2 FYNNEI. The CDR3 spans 14 residues. Trimming removed 4 bases at V and 4 bases at J, with 12 bases between. Written as DNA, the CDR3 is TGTGCCAGCAGTGGCGGGGTATGGGCAGATACGCAGTATTTT. This translates into CASSGGVWADTQYF.

This chain connects TRBV27 to TRBJ2-3; 10 nucleotides agree with TRBD1. CDR3 length: 16 amino acids. Per germline, CDR1 MNHEY and CDR2 SMNVEV (reference sequence). With V trimmed by 2 bases and J by 3 bases, 5 bases remained unmatched. Written as DNA, the CDR3 is TGTGCCAGCAGTTTACAGGGGACAGGGGTAACAGATACGCAGTATTTT. Translation gives CASSLQGTGVTDTQYF.

This chain connects TRBV28 to TRBJ1-4, with D hard to call. Trimming left V 3 bases short and J 10 bases short, with 12 bases between. The CDR3 runs to 13 residues. Germline V lookup: CDR1 MDHEN, CDR2 SYDVKM. CDR3 loop: CASSFRSGVKLFF. The CDR3 bases are TGTGCCAGCAGTTTCCGTTCCGGGGTAAAACTGTTTTTT.

J is TRBJ2-1 and V is TRBV15; D is unresolved. This CDR3 has 15 residues. Germline CDR1 reads LNHNV; CDR2 reads YYDKDF (reference sequence). Deletions cut 4 bases from V and 6 bases from J, with 16 bases between. In DNA form, the CDR3 reads TGTGCCACCAGCATGTATAATGGGCCCCCCAATGAGCAGTTCTTC. It translates to CATSMYNGPPNEQFF.